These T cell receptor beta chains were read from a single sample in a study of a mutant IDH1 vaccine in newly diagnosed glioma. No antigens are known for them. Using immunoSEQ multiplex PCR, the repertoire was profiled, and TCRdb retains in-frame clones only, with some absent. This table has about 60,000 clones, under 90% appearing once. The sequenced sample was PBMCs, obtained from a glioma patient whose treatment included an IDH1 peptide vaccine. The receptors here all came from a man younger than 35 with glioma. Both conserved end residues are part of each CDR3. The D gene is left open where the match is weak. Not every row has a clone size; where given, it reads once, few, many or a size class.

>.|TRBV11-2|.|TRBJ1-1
TGTGCCAGCACGGGGGGGCCGGGAACTGAAGCTTTCTTT
CASTGGPGTEAFF
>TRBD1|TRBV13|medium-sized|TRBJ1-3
TGTGCCAGCAGCTTAGGCCCGGACAGGGGAAACACCATATATTTT
CASSLGPDRGNTIYF
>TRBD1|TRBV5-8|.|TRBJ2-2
TGTGCCAGCAGCGGCCGGATAGGGGGCACATGGAACACCGGGGAGCTGTTTTTT
CASSGRIGGTWNTGELFF
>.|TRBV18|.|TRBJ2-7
TGTGCCAGCTCACGGGGCGGGGTCTACGAGCAGTACTTC
CASSRGGVYEQYF
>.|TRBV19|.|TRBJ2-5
TGTGCCAGTAGTATAGACCCCAGGGAAGAGACCCAGTACTTC
CASSIDPREETQYF
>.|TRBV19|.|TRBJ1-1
TGTGCCAGTAGGACCTATGGGAGCATGAACACTGAAGCTTTCTTT
CASRTYGSMNTEAFF
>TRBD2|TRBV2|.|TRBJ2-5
TGTGCCAGCAGTAAAGGACTAGCGGGGGCCCCGGGGACCCAGTACTTC
CASSKGLAGAPGTQYF
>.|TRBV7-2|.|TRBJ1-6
TGTGCCAGCGCATCCCGGGGCTATAATTCACCCCTCCACTTT
CASASRGYNSPLHF
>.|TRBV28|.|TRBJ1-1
TGTGCCAGCATATTACTAGGGGGGGATAACACTGAAGCTTTCTTT
CASILLGGDNTEAFF
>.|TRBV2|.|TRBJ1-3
TGTGCCAGCAGTGAATACGGTCGGGACACCATATATTTT
CASSEYGRDTIYF
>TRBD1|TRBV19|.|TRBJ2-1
TGTGCCAGTAGTAAGGACAGGGGCTATGAGCAGTTCTTC
CASSKDRGYEQFF
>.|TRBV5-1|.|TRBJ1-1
TGCGCCAGCAGCTTGGACGGCCGTGGAAACACTGAAGCTTTCTTT
CASSLDGRGNTEAFF
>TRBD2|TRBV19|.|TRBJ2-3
TGTGCCAGTAGTGGTCTAGCGGGGGCCAGCACAGATACGCAGTATTTT
CASSGLAGASTDTQYF
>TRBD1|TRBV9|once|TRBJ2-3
TGTGCCAGCAGCCCGACTGCCTACAGGGGGCGCACAGATACGCAGTATTTT
CASSPTAYRGRTDTQYF
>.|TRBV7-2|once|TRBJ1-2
TGTGCCAGCAGCTTAGCGGGGGCTAACTATGGCTACACCTTC
CASSLAGANYGYTF
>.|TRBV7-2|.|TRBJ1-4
TGTGCCAGCAGCCCAGAGGGAGCAACTAATGAAAAACTGTTTTTT
CASSPEGATNEKLFF
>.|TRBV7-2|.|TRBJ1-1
TGTGCCAGCAGCCCCGCGGCGGGTATGAACACTGAAGCTTTCTTT
CASSPAAGMNTEAFF
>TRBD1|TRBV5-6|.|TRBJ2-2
TGCGCCAGCAGGCCTCTCTTGGGGACAGGGGGCTCCGGGGAGCTGTTTTTT
CASRPLLGTGGSGELFF
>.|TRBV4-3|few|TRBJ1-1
TGCGCCAGCAGCCTTGATCCAGGGGAGAACACTGAAGCTTTCTTT
CASSLDPGENTEAFF
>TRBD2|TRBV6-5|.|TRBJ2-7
TGTGCCAGCAGTTACCCAAAACTAGCGGGTGGAGTCGAGCAGTACTTC
CASSYPKLAGGVEQYF
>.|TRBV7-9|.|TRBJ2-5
TGTGCCAGCAGCTTGAGGGGAGAGACCCAGTACTTC
CASSLRGETQYF
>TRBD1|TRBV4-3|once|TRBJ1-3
TGCGCCAGCAGCCAAGAAGGGGACAGGAGGCGAAACACCATATATTTT
CASSQEGDRRRNTIYF
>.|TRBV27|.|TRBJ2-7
TGTGCCAGCAGTTTATCGGGCTTAACGAGCTCCTACGAGCAGTACTTC
CASSLSGLTSSYEQYF